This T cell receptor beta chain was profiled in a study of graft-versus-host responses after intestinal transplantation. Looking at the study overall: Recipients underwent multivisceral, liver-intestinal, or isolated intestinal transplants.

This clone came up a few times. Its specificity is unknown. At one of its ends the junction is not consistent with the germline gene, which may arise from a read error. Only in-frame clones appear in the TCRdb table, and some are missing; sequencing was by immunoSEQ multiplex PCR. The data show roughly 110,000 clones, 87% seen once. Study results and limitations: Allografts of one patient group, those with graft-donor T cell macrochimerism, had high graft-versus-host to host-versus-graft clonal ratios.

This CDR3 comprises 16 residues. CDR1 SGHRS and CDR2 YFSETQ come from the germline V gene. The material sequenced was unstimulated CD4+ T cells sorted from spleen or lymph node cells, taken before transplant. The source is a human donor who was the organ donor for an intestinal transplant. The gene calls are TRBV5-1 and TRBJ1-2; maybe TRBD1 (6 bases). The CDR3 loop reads CARSLVGGARFTGYTF. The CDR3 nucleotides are TGCGCCCGCAGCTTGGTAGGGGGGGCGAGGTTTACGGGCTACACCTTC.